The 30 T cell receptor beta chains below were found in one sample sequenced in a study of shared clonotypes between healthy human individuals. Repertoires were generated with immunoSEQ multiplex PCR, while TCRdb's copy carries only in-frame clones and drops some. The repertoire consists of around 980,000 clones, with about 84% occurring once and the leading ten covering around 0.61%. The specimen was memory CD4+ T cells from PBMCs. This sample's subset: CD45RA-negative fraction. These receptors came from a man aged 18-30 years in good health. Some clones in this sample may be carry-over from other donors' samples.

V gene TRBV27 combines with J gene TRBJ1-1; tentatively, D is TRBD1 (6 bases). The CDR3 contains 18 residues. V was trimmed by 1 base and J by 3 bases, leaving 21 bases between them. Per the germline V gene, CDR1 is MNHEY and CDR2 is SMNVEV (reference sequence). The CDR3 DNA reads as TGTGCCAGCAGTTTATTAGCAGTTCCAGGGGCGAAAGACACTGAAGCTTTCTTT. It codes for CASSLLAVPGAKDTEAFF.

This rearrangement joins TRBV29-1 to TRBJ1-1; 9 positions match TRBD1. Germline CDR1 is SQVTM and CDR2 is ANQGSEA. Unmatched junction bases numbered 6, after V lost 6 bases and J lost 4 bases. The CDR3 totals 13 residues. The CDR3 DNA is TGCAGCGTATGTGCACAGGGGGCCACTGAAGCTTTCTTT. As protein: CSVCAQGATEAFF.

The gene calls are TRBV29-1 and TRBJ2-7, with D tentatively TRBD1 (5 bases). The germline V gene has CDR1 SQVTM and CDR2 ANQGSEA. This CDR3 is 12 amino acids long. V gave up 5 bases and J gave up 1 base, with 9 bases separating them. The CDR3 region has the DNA TGCAGCGTTAGGGGCCCATCCTACGAGCAGTACTTC. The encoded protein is CSVRGPSYEQYF.

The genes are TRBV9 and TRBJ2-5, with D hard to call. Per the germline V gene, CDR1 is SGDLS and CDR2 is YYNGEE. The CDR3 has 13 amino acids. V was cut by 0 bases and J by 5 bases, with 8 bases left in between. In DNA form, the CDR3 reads TGTGCCAGCAGCGTAGAACCATGGGAGACCCAGTACTTC. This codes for CASSVEPWETQYF.

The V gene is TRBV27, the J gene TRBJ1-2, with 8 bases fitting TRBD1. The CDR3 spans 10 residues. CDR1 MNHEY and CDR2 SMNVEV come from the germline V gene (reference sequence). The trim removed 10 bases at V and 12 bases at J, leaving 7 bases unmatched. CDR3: CATSPGGDTF. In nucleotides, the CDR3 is TGTGCCACCTCCCCAGGGGGCGACACCTTC.

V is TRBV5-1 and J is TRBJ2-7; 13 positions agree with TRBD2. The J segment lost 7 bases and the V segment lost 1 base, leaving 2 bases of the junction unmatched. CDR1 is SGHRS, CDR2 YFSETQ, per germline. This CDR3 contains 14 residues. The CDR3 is CASSLPGLAGEQYF. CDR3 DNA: TGCGCCAGCAGCTTGCCGGGACTAGCGGGAGAGCAGTACTTC.

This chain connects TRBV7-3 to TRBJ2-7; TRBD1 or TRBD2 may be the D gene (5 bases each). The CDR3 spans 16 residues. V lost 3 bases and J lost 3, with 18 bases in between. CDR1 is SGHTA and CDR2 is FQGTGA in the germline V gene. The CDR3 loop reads CASSFSPGTADYEQYF. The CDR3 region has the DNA TGTGCCAGCAGCTTTAGCCCCGGGACCGCTGACTACGAGCAGTACTTC.

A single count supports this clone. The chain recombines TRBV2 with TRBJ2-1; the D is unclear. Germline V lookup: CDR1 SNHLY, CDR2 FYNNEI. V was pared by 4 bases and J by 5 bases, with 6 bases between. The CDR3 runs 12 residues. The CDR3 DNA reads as TGTGCCAGCAGTGCTGATAACAATGAGCAGTTCTTC. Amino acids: CASSADNNEQFF.

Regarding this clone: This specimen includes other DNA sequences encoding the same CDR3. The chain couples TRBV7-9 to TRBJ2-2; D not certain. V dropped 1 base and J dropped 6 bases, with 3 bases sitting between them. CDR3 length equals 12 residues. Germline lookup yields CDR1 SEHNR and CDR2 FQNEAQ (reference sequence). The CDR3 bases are TGTGCCAGCAGCTTAGTTTCCGGGGAGCTGTTTTTT. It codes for CASSLVSGELFF.

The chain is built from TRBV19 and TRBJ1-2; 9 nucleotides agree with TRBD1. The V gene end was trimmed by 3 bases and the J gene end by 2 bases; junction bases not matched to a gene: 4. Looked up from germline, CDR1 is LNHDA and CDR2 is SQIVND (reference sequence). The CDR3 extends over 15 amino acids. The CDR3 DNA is TGTGCCAGTAGTATTGGACAGGGGCTCAACTATGGCTACACCTTC. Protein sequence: CASSIGQGLNYGYTF.

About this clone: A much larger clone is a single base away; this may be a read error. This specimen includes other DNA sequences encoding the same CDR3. CDR3 sequence reads: CASSLMANTEAFF. CDR3 DNA: TGTGCCAGCAGCTTAATGGCTAACACTGAGGCTTTCTTT. This chain links TRBV7-3 with TRBJ1-1, with D unclear. Germline V gene data show CDR1 as SGHTA and CDR2 as FQGTGA. The CDR3 length is 13 residues.

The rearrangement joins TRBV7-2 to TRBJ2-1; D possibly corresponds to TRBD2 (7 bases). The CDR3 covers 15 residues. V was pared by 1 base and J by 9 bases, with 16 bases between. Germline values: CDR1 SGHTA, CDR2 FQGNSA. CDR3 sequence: CASSLDLRGGREQFF. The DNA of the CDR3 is TGTGCCAGCAGCTTAGATCTTCGCGGGGGCCGTGAGCAGTTCTTC. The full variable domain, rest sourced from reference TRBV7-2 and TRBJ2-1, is GAGVSQSPSNKVTEKGKDVELRCDPISGHTALYWYRQSLGQGLEFLIYFQGNSAPDKSGLPSDRFSAERTGGSVSTLTIQRTQQEDSAVYLCASSLDLRGGREQFFGPGTRLTVL.

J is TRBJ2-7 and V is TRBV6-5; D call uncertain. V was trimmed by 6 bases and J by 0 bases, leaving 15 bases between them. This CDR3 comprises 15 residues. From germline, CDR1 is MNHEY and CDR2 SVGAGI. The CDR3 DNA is TGTGCCAGCAGCCCGCGGACCGTCGGCTCCTACGAGCAGTACTTC. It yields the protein CASSPRTVGSYEQYF.

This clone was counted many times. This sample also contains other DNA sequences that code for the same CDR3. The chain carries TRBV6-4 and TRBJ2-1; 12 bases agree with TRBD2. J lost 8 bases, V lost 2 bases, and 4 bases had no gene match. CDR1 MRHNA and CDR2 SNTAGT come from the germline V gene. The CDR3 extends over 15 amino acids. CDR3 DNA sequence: TGTGCCAGCAGTGACCGTCTAGCGGGAGGGGATGAGCAGTTCTTC. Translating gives CASSDRLAGGDEQFF.

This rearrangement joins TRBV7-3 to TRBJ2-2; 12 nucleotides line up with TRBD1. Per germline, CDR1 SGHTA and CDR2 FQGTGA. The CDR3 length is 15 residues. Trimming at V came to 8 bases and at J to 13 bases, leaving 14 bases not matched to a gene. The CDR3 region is CASGKPGTGGGGLFF. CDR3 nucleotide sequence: TGTGCCAGCGGCAAGCCCGGGACAGGGGGCGGTGGGCTGTTTTTT.

The CDR3 nucleotides are TGTGCCAGCAGCTTTACCTCTGGGGCCAACGTCCTGACTTTC. Translation: CASSFTSGANVLTF. This chain joins TRBV7-9 and TRBJ2-6; D gene ambiguous. V dropped 3 bases and J dropped 0 bases, with 3 bases sitting between them. CDR1 SEHNR and CDR2 FQNEAQ come from the germline V gene (reference sequence). The CDR3 is 14 residues long.

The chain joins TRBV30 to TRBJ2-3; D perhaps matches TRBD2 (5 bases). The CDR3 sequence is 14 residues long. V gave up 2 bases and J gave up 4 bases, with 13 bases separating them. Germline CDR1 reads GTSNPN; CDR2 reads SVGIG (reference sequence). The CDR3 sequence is CAWSRGPSADTQYF. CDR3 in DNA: TGTGCCTGGAGTAGAGGGCCAAGCGCAGATACGCAGTATTTT.

As DNA, the CDR3 is TGTGCCAGTAGTATACGGTCGGGGCGGAGATTTGGGAATCAGCCCCAGCATTTT. Amino acid sequence: CASSIRSGRRFGNQPQHF. The chain combines TRBV19 with TRBJ1-5, with a possible D match to TRBD1 (5 bases). Germline assignment: CDR1 LNHDA and CDR2 SQIVND (reference sequence). V was clipped by 2 bases and J by 4 bases, with 21 bases between them. The CDR3 has 18 residues.

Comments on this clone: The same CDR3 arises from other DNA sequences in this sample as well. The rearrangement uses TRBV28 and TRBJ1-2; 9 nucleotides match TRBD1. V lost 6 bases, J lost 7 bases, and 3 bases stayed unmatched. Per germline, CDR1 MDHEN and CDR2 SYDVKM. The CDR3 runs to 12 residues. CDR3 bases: TGTGCCAGCAGGCCGACAGGGGGTGGCTACACCTTC. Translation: CASRPTGGGYTF.

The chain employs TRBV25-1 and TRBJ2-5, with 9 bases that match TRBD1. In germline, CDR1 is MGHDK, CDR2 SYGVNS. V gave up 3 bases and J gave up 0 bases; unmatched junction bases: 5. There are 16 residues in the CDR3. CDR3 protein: CASSDHRTGDQETQYF. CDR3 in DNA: TGTGCCAGCAGTGATCATAGGACAGGGGACCAAGAGACCCAGTACTTC.

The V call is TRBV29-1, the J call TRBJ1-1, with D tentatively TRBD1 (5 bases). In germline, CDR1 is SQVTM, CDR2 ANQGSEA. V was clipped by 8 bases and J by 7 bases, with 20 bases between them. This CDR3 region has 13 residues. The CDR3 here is CSILRVEAVEAFF. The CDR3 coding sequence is TGCAGCATACTCAGGGTGGAGGCCGTTGAAGCTTTCTTT.

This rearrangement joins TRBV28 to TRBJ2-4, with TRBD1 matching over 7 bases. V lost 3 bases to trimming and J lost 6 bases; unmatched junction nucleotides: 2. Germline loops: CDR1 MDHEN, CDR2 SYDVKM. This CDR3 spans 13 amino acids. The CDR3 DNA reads TGTGCCAGCAGTTTTAACAGGGGAAACATTCAGTACTTC. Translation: CASSFNRGNIQYF.

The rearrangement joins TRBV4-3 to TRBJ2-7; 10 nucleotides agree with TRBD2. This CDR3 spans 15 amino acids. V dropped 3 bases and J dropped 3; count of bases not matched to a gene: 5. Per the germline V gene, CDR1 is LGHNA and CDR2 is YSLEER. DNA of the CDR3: TGCGCCAGCAGCCAGGGGCCTAGCGGGAGCTACGAGCAGTACTTC. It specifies CASSQGPSGSYEQYF.

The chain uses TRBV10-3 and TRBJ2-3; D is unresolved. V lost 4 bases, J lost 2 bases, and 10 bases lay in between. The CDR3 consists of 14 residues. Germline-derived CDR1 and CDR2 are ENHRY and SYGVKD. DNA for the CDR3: TGTGCCATCAGTGGTGGCCGCTTCACAGATACGCAGTATTTT. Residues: CAISGGRFTDTQYF.

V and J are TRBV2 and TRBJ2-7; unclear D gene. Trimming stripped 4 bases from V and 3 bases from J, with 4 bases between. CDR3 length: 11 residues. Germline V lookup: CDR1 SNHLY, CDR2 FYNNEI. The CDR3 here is CASSGIYEQYF. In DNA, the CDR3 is TGTGCCAGCAGTGGAATCTACGAGCAGTACTTC.

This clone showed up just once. The CDR3 nucleotides read TGTGCCAGCTCACCCACGGACAGGGGGTTACCCTATGGCTACACCTTC. It translates to CASSPTDRGLPYGYTF. The rearrangement links TRBV18 to TRBJ1-2; 10 bases fit TRBD1. The length of the CDR3 is 16 residues. Germline CDR1 is KGHSH and CDR2 is LQKENI. V shed 3 bases, J shed 4 bases, and the junction held 8 bases outside the gene matches.

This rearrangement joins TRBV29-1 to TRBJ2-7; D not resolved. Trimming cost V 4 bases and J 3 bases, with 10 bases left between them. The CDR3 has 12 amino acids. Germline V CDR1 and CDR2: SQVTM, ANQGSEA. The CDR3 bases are TGCAGCGTTGTAAATCATCGCTACGAGCAGTACTTC. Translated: CSVVNHRYEQYF.

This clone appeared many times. The CDR3 nucleotides read TGTGCCAGCAGAGCCTTAGCGGGAACCACAGATACGCAGTATTTT. It codes for CASRALAGTTDTQYF. This chain links TRBV6-1 with TRBJ2-3, with TRBD2 matching over 8 bases. This CDR3 spans 15 amino acids. CDR1 is MNHNS and CDR2 is SASEGT in the germline V gene. The trim removed 6 bases at V and 2 bases at J, leaving 7 bases unmatched.

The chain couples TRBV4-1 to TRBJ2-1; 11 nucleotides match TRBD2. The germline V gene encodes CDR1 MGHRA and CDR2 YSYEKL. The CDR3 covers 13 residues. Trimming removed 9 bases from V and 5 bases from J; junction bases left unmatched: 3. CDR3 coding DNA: TGCGCCAGGAGACTAGCGGGACACAATGAGCAGTTCTTC. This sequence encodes CARRLAGHNEQFF.

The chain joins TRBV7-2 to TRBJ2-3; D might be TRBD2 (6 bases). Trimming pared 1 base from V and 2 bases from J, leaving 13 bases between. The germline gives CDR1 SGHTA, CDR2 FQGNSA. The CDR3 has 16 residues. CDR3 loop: CASSLDSSEVTDTQYF. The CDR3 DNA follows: TGTGCCAGCAGCTTAGATTCTAGCGAGGTCACAGATACGCAGTATTTT. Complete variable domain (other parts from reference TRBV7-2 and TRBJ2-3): GAGVSQSPSNKVTEKGKDVELRCDPISGHTALYWYRQSLGQGLEFLIYFQGNSAPDKSGLPSDRFSAERTGGSVSTLTIQRTQQEDSAVYLCASSLDSSEVTDTQYFGPGTRLTVL.